These 21 T cell receptor beta chains were sequenced from one sample in a study of cytomegalovirus exposure and HLA in healthy donors. This table comes from immunoSEQ multiplex PCR, and its TCRdb copy is limited to in-frame clones, with some not included. The sample shows about 49,000 clones, 94% of them seen only once. The sequenced sample consisted of PBMCs. The receptors were gathered from a woman aged 18-29 years in good health and CMV-seropositive.

The chain couples TRBV19 to TRBJ2-7; 9 bases agree with TRBD1. V lost 7 bases, J lost 4 bases, and 8 bases stayed unmatched. CDR1 LNHDA and CDR2 SQIVND come from the germline V gene (reference sequence). The CDR3 has 14 amino acids. Here the CDR3 reads CASKAGQGLYEQYF. Written as DNA, the CDR3 is TGTGCCAGTAAAGCGGGACAGGGTCTTTACGAGCAGTACTTC.

The chain uses TRBV6-1 and TRBJ2-7; 10 nucleotides line up with TRBD1. The V and J ends lost 4 bases and 2 bases, in that order; junction bases with no gene match: 2. This CDR3 is 14 amino acids long. In germline, CDR1 is MNHNS, CDR2 SASEGT. The CDR3 DNA sequence: TGTGCCAGCAGTGCGGGGACAGGGGCCTACGAGCAGTACTTC. It yields the protein CASSAGTGAYEQYF.

This clone showed up just once. This chain joins TRBV18 and TRBJ2-3; tentative D call: TRBD1 (5 bases). Germline lookup yields CDR1 KGHSH and CDR2 LQKENI. The CDR3 has 14 amino acids. V was shortened by 3 bases and J by 0 bases, with 7 bases between the two germline ends. CDR3 residues: CASSPGLSTDTQYF. The CDR3 nucleotides read TGTGCCAGCTCACCGGGGCTGAGCACAGATACGCAGTATTTT.

The V call is TRBV7-9, the J call TRBJ2-2; possible D gene TRBD2, 6 bases. V was trimmed by 5 bases and J by 6 bases, leaving 10 bases between them. The CDR3 totals 13 residues. Germline CDR1 SEHNR, CDR2 FQNEAQ (reference sequence). The CDR3 region has the DNA TGTGCCAGCAGCCGTGGAGGGGCCGGGGAGCTGTTTTTT. It encodes CASSRGGAGELFF.

The CDR3 is CSVEVWQGANEQFF. The CDR3 coding sequence is TGCAGCGTTGAAGTTTGGCAGGGTGCGAATGAGCAGTTCTTC. The rearrangement links TRBV29-1 to TRBJ2-1, with a tentative D call TRBD1 (5 bases). The V end was cut by 1 base, the J end by 7 bases, with 14 bases between. CDR1 SQVTM and CDR2 ANQGSEA come from the germline V gene. The CDR3 is 14 amino acids.

The chain uses TRBV27 and TRBJ2-1, with D possibly being TRBD2 (5 bases). V gave up 2 bases and J gave up 7 bases, with 9 bases separating them. CDR3 length: 13 residues. Germline V lookup: CDR1 MNHEY, CDR2 SMNVEV (reference sequence). The CDR3 bases are TGTGCCAGCAGTTTAAGCAGGAGGAATGAGCAGTTCTTC. Its protein product is CASSLSRRNEQFF.

V usage is TRBV7-3 and J usage is TRBJ2-1; 12 nucleotides match TRBD2. Germline V CDR1 and CDR2: SGHTA, FQGTGA. J lost 3 bases, V lost 4 bases, and 7 bases had no gene match. The CDR3 extends over 17 amino acids. CDR3 in amino acids: CASSSLAGGPVYNEQFF. The DNA for the CDR3 is TGTGCCAGCAGCTCACTAGCGGGAGGCCCAGTCTACAATGAGCAGTTCTTC.

The rearrangement joins TRBV30 to TRBJ2-1; 8 positions match TRBD1. Per the germline V gene, CDR1 is GTSNPN and CDR2 is SVGIG (reference sequence). The CDR3 consists of 12 residues. The trim removed 0 bases at V and 9 bases at J, leaving 1 base unmatched. The DNA of the CDR3 is TGTGCCTGGAGTGTACAGGGGGGTGAGCAGTTCTTC. Translating gives CAWSVQGGEQFF.

The chain combines TRBV29-1 with TRBJ2-5, with D possibly matching TRBD2 (6 bases). The CDR3 runs to 12 residues. CDR1 SQVTM and CDR2 ANQGSEA come from the germline V gene. The germline V and J ends were trimmed by 5 bases and 5 bases, with 12 bases remaining between them. The CDR3 spells CSVWLAGETQYF. As DNA, the CDR3 is TGCAGCGTTTGGTTGGCGGGGGAGACCCAGTACTTC.

The gene calls are TRBV28 and TRBJ2-7; 12 bases match TRBD2. This CDR3 is 15 amino acids long. Germline V gene lookup returns CDR1 MDHEN and CDR2 SYDVKM. V gave up 5 bases and J gave up 2 bases; unmatched junction bases: 4. Here the CDR3 reads CASSPLAGGAYEQYF. CDR3 DNA sequence: TGTGCCAGCAGTCCTCTAGCGGGAGGGGCCTACGAGCAGTACTTC. Combining the CDR3 with reference TRBV28 and TRBJ2-7 gives the whole variable domain DVKVTQSSRYLVKRTGEKVFLECVQDMDHENMFWYRQDPGLGLRLIYFSYDVKMKEKGDIPEGYSVSREKKERFSLILESASTNQTSMYLCASSPLAGGAYEQYFGPGTRLTVT.

This chain connects TRBV5-8 to TRBJ2-1; 8 positions match TRBD2. CDR1 and CDR2 (germline): SGHTS, YDEGEE. The V segment lost 1 base and the J segment 9 bases; nucleotides outside the gene matches: 9. The CDR3 consists of 15 residues. CDR3 residues: CASSLRLALGGEQFF. Here the CDR3 DNA reads TGTGCCAGCAGCTTGAGACTAGCGCTAGGGGGTGAGCAGTTCTTC.

This chain connects TRBV7-9 to TRBJ2-2; D is possibly TRBD2 (6 bases). The germline CDR1 and CDR2 sequences are SEHNR and FQNEAQ (reference sequence). The V gene lost 10 bases and the J gene lost 1 base, with 16 bases spanning the gap. The CDR3 covers 15 residues. The CDR3 region is CATIGGLGNTGELFF. The CDR3 DNA sequence: TGTGCCACCATTGGGGGACTCGGGAACACCGGGGAGCTGTTTTTT.

The genes are TRBV6-1 and TRBJ1-1; the D gene is possibly TRBD1 (5 bases). The CDR3 covers 12 residues. Deletions cut 2 bases from V and 4 bases from J, with 5 bases between. CDR1 is MNHNS and CDR2 is SASEGT in the germline V gene. The CDR3 DNA sequence: TGTGCCAGCAGTGAAAGGGGCACTGAAGCTTTCTTT. It encodes CASSERGTEAFF.

This chain links TRBV5-1 with TRBJ1-1, with D perhaps TRBD1 (5 bases). Germline loops: CDR1 SGHRS, CDR2 YFSETQ. V was cut by 4 bases and J by 8 bases, with 12 bases left in between. The CDR3 spans 12 residues. The CDR3 loop reads CASSLAREEAFF. The DNA for the CDR3 is TGCGCCAGCAGCCTCGCCAGGGAAGAAGCTTTCTTT.

V is TRBV19 and J is TRBJ1-2, with 7 positions matching TRBD1. Trimming at V came to 3 bases and at J to 2 bases, leaving 9 bases not matched to a gene. This CDR3 comprises 16 residues. CDR1 is LNHDA and CDR2 is SQIVND in the germline V gene (reference sequence). DNA of the CDR3: TGTGCCAGTAGTATTGGGCAGGGGGTCCAAAACTATGGCTACACCTTC. Residues: CASSIGQGVQNYGYTF.

V usage is TRBV11-1 and J usage is TRBJ1-1; TRBD1 matches 7 bases. The V gene end was trimmed by 5 bases and the J gene end by 1 base; junction bases not matched to a gene: 10. CDR1 is SGHAT and CDR2 is FQDESV in the germline V gene (reference sequence). The CDR3 has 16 amino acids. The CDR3 region has the DNA TGTGCCAGCAGCCGCCTTAGGGGGCGGCCGAACACTGAAGCTTTCTTT. Protein product: CASSRLRGRPNTEAFF. The whole variable domain, remainder taken from reference TRBV11-1 and TRBJ1-1, is EAEVAQSPRYKITEKSQAVAFWCDPISGHATLYWYRQILGQGPELLVQFQDESVVDDSQLPKDRFSAERLKGVDSTLKIQPAELGDSAMYLCASSRLRGRPNTEAFFGQGTRLTVV.

J is TRBJ2-1 and V is TRBV19, with 11 bases aligning to TRBD2. Germline trimming cut 5 bases from V and 6 bases from J; bases unmatched to any gene: 12. The V gene's germline CDR1 is LNHDA and CDR2 SQIVND (reference sequence). The CDR3 spans 17 residues. The CDR3 protein is CASSPSHRLAGTNEQFF. CDR3 DNA: TGTGCCAGTAGTCCATCCCACCGACTAGCGGGAACCAATGAGCAGTTCTTC.

The chain employs TRBV5-1 and TRBJ2-7; a weak D match, TRBD1 (5 bases). Germline CDR1 is SGHRS and CDR2 is YFSETQ. Trimming removed 8 bases from V and 3 bases from J, with 12 bases in between. The CDR3 is made up of 12 amino acids. The DNA of the CDR3 is TGCGCCAGGGGCTCAGGGTTCTACGAGCAGTACTTC. Translation gives CARGSGFYEQYF. The full variable domain, with the rest looked up from reference TRBV5-1 and TRBJ2-7, is KAGVTQTPRYLIKTRGQQVTLSCSPISGHRSVSWYQQTPGQGLQFLFEYFSETQRNKGNFPGRFSGRQFSNSRSEMNVSTLELGDSALYLCARGSGFYEQYFGPGTRLTVT.

The genes are TRBV7-3 and TRBJ2-3; D perhaps matches TRBD1 (6 bases). CDR1 SGHTA and CDR2 FQGTGA come from the germline V gene. V was pared by 7 bases and J by 0 bases, with 14 bases between. The CDR3 covers 15 residues. The CDR3 DNA reads as TGTGCCAGCACCCTAATGGGGACAAGCACAGATACGCAGTATTTT. Translation: CASTLMGTSTDTQYF.

The rearrangement joins TRBV5-1 to TRBJ2-1; TRBD2 matches 8 bases. Trimming cost V 4 bases and J 3 bases; bases outside gene matches: 3. The CDR3 is 14 amino acids. The germline V gene has CDR1 SGHRS and CDR2 YFSETQ. The CDR3 DNA reads as TGCGCCAGCAGCACTGGGACTAGCTACAATGAGCAGTTCTTC. It translates to CASSTGTSYNEQFF.

The V and J genes are TRBV5-4 and TRBJ2-1; a weak D match, TRBD2 (5 bases). This CDR3 contains 14 residues. Germline V gene lookup returns CDR1 SGHNT and CDR2 YYREEE (reference sequence). V was clipped by 4 bases and J by 5 bases, with 13 bases between them. For the CDR3, the DNA is TGTGCCAGCAGCCTAAACGGGGTCCACAATGAGCAGTTCTTC. The encoded protein is CASSLNGVHNEQFF.